This T cell receptor (beta chain) was recovered during a study of cytomegalovirus exposure and HLA in healthy donors. About the research overall: Of around 400 genotyped donors, 80% to 85% grouped in the Caucasian-associated ancestry cluster. The study's findings and limits: Accounts indicate the classifier identified cytomegalovirus status with strong specificity and sensitivity.

Concerning this clone itself: Its antigen is not identified.

60 Vbeta and 13 Jbeta primers were used in PCR. Clones were read by immunoSEQ multiplex PCR, and TCRdb kept only the in-frame ones, dropping some. The sample consists of about 180,000 clones, roughly 80% of them appearing once. The TCR was taken from a woman in her forties or fifties in good health and CMV-seronegative. The sequenced material came from PBMCs.

The CDR3, as DNA: TGCGCCAGCAGCTTGGCCTCAGGGCAAGAGACCCAGTACTTC. This encodes CASSLASGQETQYF. The chain combines TRBV5-1 with TRBJ2-5, with TRBD1 as a possible D gene (5 bases). CDR1 SGHRS and CDR2 YFSETQ come from the germline V gene. Trimming pared 0 bases from V and 2 bases from J, leaving 8 bases between. CDR3 length: 14 amino acids.